This T cell receptor beta chain was sequenced for a study of OX40 agonist ivuxolimab in advanced cancers. Method: immunoSEQ multiplex PCR; TCRdb's copy keeps in-frame clones and lacks some. The sample includes more than 80,000 clones, around 88% of them seen just once. V was shortened by 3 bases and J by 4 bases, with 18 bases between the two germline ends. The CDR3 extends over 16 amino acids. In germline, CDR1 is MRHNA, CDR2 SNTAGT. The sample consisted of CD4+ or CD8+ T cells sorted from blood, taken in a trial of the OX40 agonist ivuxolimab. The V call is TRBV6-4, the J call TRBJ1-2, with a tentative D call TRBD1 (6 bases). This TCR was sampled from an adult with an advanced solid tumor such as melanoma, head and neck, liver or kidney cancer. This chain's CDR3 is CASSEVPGRGTYGYTF. CDR3 coding DNA: TGTGCCAGCAGTGAAGTTCCGGGCAGGGGAACCTATGGCTACACCTTC.